Included here is one T cell receptor (beta chain) sequence, with context. Its antigen remains unknown. The sample belongs to a study of response to subunit inactivated influenza vaccine. Study-level findings and limits: A suggestion made by the authors is that each seasonal influenza vaccination recruits few new T cells.

MiXCR, run by TCRdb on the RT-PCR reads, gives a single entry per CDR3 protein. In the table there are about 800,000 distinct CDR3 sequences, 21% of which are singletons. Germline CDR1 is DFQATT and CDR2 is SNEGSKA (reference sequence). The trim removed 5 bases at V and 5 bases at J, leaving 12 bases unmatched. The CDR3 runs 15 residues. The rearrangement uses TRBV20-1 and TRBJ2-3; TRBD2 aligns across 8 bases. The receptor's source is a man in his fifties who received an inactivated influenza vaccine. The sequencing used PBMCs from blood, collected more than 4 days after vaccination. The CDR3 DNA sequence: TGCAGTGCTGAGGGGACTAGGGGTTTTGGAGATACGCAGTATTTT. Translation: CSAEGTRGFGDTQYF.